This entry is about one TCR beta chain. As handled by the study authors: Estimates of nucleated cell counts were drawn from the amplification of reference gene primers. TCRdb keeps only in-frame clones here, not all; method: immunoSEQ multiplex PCR. That table gives V, J and clone size, and the DNA gave D and trimming. In the table there are roughly 60,000 clones, about nine tenths of which are singletons. The data originate from a study of blood T cell repertoires in COVID-19. Overall study context: Samples came from the United States, Italy and Spain, spanning acute and convalescent COVID-19. T cells, B-cell-depleted T cells, or PBMCs provided the cDNA or gDNA that served as material.

The CDR3 contains 15 residues. Germline V lookup: CDR1 LNHNV, CDR2 YYDKDF (reference sequence). V lost 5 bases, J lost 3 bases, and 7 bases stayed unmatched. This sequence was found in a man in his fifties or sixties with active COVID-19. The chain uses TRBV15 and TRBJ2-1; TRBD1 agrees at 7 bases. The source material was peripheral blood. Written as DNA, the CDR3 is TGTGCCACCAGCCAACCGGGACAGTTCTACAATGAGCAGTTCTTC. Its translation is CATSQPGQFYNEQFF.